A selection of T cell receptor beta chains follows, all from one sample in a study. TCRdb recomputed calls from the 5' RACE reads with MiXCR, one row per CDR3 protein. This table holds fewer than 65,000 distinct CDR3 sequences, less than 25% found once. The sample was tumor-infiltrating Tregs sorted from the breast tumor. The receptors here all came from a female donor with breast cancer. The CDR3 runs from the conserved cysteine through the conserved F or W. Fields, in order: clone size, J gene, V gene, D gene, CDR3 protein, CDR3 DNA. D genes are given only for firm matches. Clone size appears in some rows only: once, few, many, or a class for an expanded clone.

clone size: -; J gene: TRBJ1-2; V gene: TRBV4-3; D gene: -; CDR3 protein: CASSQATFGYGYTF; CDR3 DNA: TGCGCCAGCAGCCAAGCGACATTTGGCTATGGCTACACCTTC
clone size: medium-sized; J gene: TRBJ2-4; V gene: TRBV28; D gene: TRBD2; CDR3 protein: CASKGAGGKNIQYF; CDR3 DNA: TGTGCCAGCAAAGGTGCGGGAGGCAAAAACATTCAGTACTTC
clone size: few; J gene: TRBJ2-1; V gene: TRBV5-1; D gene: -; CDR3 protein: CASARVGNEQFF; CDR3 DNA: TGCGCCAGCGCCCGGGTGGGGAATGAGCAGTTCTTC
clone size: few; J gene: TRBJ2-5; V gene: TRBV6-5; D gene: -; CDR3 protein: CASSYSGSTKETQYF; CDR3 DNA: TGTGCCAGCAGTTACTCAGGGTCCACTAAAGAGACCCAGTACTTC
clone size: many; J gene: TRBJ2-5; V gene: TRBV7-6; D gene: -; CDR3 protein: CASSLGLRETQYF; CDR3 DNA: TGTGCCAGCAGCCTAGGGTTGCGAGAGACCCAGTACTTC
clone size: many; J gene: TRBJ2-7; V gene: TRBV4-1; D gene: TRBD2; CDR3 protein: CASSQGISGMYEQYF; CDR3 DNA: TGCGCCAGCAGCCAAGGTATTAGCGGGATGTACGAGCAGTACTTC
clone size: many; J gene: TRBJ2-1; V gene: TRBV6-6; D gene: -; CDR3 protein: CASSSFTFSNEQFF; CDR3 DNA: TGTGCCAGCAGTTCTTTTACTTTTAGCAATGAGCAGTTCTTC
clone size: many; J gene: TRBJ2-5; V gene: TRBV7-2; D gene: -; CDR3 protein: CASSLGRETQYF; CDR3 DNA: TGTGCCAGCAGCTTGGGGCGAGAGACCCAGTACTTC
clone size: -; J gene: TRBJ1-2; V gene: TRBV11-2; D gene: TRBD1; CDR3 protein: CASSVRQGQSYGYTF; CDR3 DNA: TGTGCCAGCAGCGTACGACAGGGACAATCCTATGGCTACACCTTC
clone size: -; J gene: TRBJ1-1; V gene: TRBV2; D gene: -; CDR3 protein: CASSETRTSTEAFF; CDR3 DNA: TGTGCCAGCAGTGAAACCCGGACTAGCACTGAAGCTTTCTTT
clone size: few; J gene: TRBJ1-5; V gene: TRBV5-1; D gene: TRBD1; CDR3 protein: CASSPEGTGEPQHF; CDR3 DNA: TGCGCCAGCAGCCCGGAAGGGACAGGGGAGCCCCAGCATTTT
clone size: -; J gene: TRBJ1-2; V gene: TRBV5-1; D gene: -; CDR3 protein: CASNPDSTNYGYTF; CDR3 DNA: TGCGCCAGCAATCCTGACAGCACTAACTATGGCTACACCTTC
clone size: few; J gene: TRBJ1-1; V gene: TRBV20-1; D gene: -; CDR3 protein: CSARDRRGTNTEAFF; CDR3 DNA: TGCAGTGCTAGAGATAGGAGGGGGACGAACACTGAAGCTTTCTTT
clone size: many; J gene: TRBJ1-1; V gene: TRBV7-3; D gene: -; CDR3 protein: CASSAQTGNTEAFF; CDR3 DNA: TGTGCCAGCAGCGCGCAAACAGGAAACACTGAAGCTTTCTTT
clone size: many; J gene: TRBJ1-2; V gene: TRBV28; D gene: TRBD1; CDR3 protein: CASRRQGILGYTF; CDR3 DNA: TGTGCCAGCAGGCGACAGGGAATATTGGGCTACACCTTC
clone size: -; J gene: TRBJ2-3; V gene: TRBV6-2/TRBV6-3; D gene: TRBD2; CDR3 protein: CASRKELAGGSDTQYF; CDR3 DNA: TGTGCCAGCAGGAAAGAACTAGCGGGAGGATCAGATACGCAGTATTTT
clone size: few; J gene: TRBJ2-1; V gene: TRBV5-6; D gene: TRBD2; CDR3 protein: CASSPWDGFLGGTSGVGNEQFF; CDR3 DNA: TGTGCCAGCAGCCCATGGGACGGATTCTTGGGTGGGACTAGCGGGGTAGGGAATGAGCAGTTCTTC
clone size: -; J gene: TRBJ1-5; V gene: TRBV18; D gene: TRBD1; CDR3 protein: CASSPRGQVGPGHQPQHF; CDR3 DNA: TGTGCCAGCTCACCACGGGGACAGGTGGGTCCGGGCCATCAGCCCCAGCATTTT
clone size: few; J gene: TRBJ1-4; V gene: TRBV12-3/TRBV12-4; D gene: -; CDR3 protein: CASSFNQGAKNEKLFF; CDR3 DNA: TGTGCCAGCAGTTTCAATCAGGGCGCAAAGAATGAAAAACTGTTTTTT
clone size: few; J gene: TRBJ2-1; V gene: TRBV12-3/TRBV12-4; D gene: -; CDR3 protein: CASSTRDYNEQFF; CDR3 DNA: TGTGCCAGCAGCACTAGAGACTACAATGAGCAGTTCTTC
clone size: -; J gene: TRBJ2-5; V gene: TRBV5-1; D gene: -; CDR3 protein: CASSFGRTGSVETQYF; CDR3 DNA: TGCGCCAGCAGCTTCGGGAGAACAGGGTCTGTGGAGACCCAGTACTTC
clone size: -; J gene: TRBJ2-2; V gene: TRBV15; D gene: -; CDR3 protein: CATSRALGDTGELFF; CDR3 DNA: TGTGCCACCAGCAGAGCTCTCGGGGACACCGGGGAGCTGTTTTTT
clone size: few; J gene: TRBJ2-1; V gene: TRBV7-3; D gene: TRBD2; CDR3 protein: CASSSRLAGVNEQFF; CDR3 DNA: TGTGCCAGCAGCTCAAGACTAGCGGGGGTCAATGAGCAGTTCTTC
clone size: -; J gene: TRBJ2-3; V gene: TRBV20-1; D gene: TRBD2; CDR3 protein: CSARVISGRSDTQYF; CDR3 DNA: TGCAGTGCTAGAGTCATAAGCGGGAGGTCAGATACGCAGTATTTT
clone size: many; J gene: TRBJ2-5; V gene: TRBV6-6; D gene: -; CDR3 protein: CASSSGETQYF; CDR3 DNA: TGTGCCAGCAGTTCGGGGGAGACCCAGTACTTC
clone size: -; J gene: TRBJ2-4; V gene: TRBV4-2; D gene: TRBD2; CDR3 protein: CASSSIAGGPKNIQYF; CDR3 DNA: TGTGCCAGCAGCTCAATAGCGGGAGGTCCCAAAAACATTCAGTACTTC
clone size: -; J gene: TRBJ2-7; V gene: TRBV19; D gene: -; CDR3 protein: CASSTRTVPYEQYF; CDR3 DNA: TGTGCCAGTAGTACCCGGACAGTCCCCTACGAGCAGTACTTC
clone size: medium-sized; J gene: TRBJ2-2; V gene: TRBV7-2; D gene: -; CDR3 protein: CASSLDTGELFF; CDR3 DNA: TGTGCCAGCAGCTTAGACACCGGGGAGCTGTTTTTT
clone size: -; J gene: TRBJ1-1; V gene: TRBV5-6; D gene: -; CDR3 protein: CASSPGPLNTEAFF; CDR3 DNA: TGTGCCAGCAGCCCGGGACCGCTGAACACTGAAGCTTTCTTT
clone size: -; J gene: TRBJ1-1; V gene: TRBV2; D gene: -; CDR3 protein: CATSLVTEAFF; CDR3 DNA: TGTGCCACCAGTTTAGTAACTGAAGCTTTCTTT
clone size: -; J gene: TRBJ1-2; V gene: TRBV5-1; D gene: TRBD1; CDR3 protein: CASSPGTAPYGYTF; CDR3 DNA: TGCGCCAGCAGCCCGGGGACAGCTCCCTATGGCTACACCTTC
clone size: many; J gene: TRBJ2-5; V gene: TRBV5-1; D gene: -; CDR3 protein: CASSLQETQYF; CDR3 DNA: TGCGCCAGCAGCCTCCAAGAGACCCAGTACTTC
clone size: few; J gene: TRBJ2-4; V gene: TRBV20-1; D gene: TRBD1; CDR3 protein: CSASRDRGAKNIQYF; CDR3 DNA: TGCAGTGCTAGCAGGGACAGGGGGGCCAAAAACATTCAGTACTTC
clone size: few; J gene: TRBJ1-5; V gene: TRBV6-2/TRBV6-3; D gene: -; CDR3 protein: CASSSIWGVNQPQHF; CDR3 DNA: TGTGCCAGCAGTTCCATCTGGGGAGTCAATCAGCCCCAGCATTTT
clone size: many; J gene: TRBJ1-5; V gene: TRBV5-1; D gene: -; CDR3 protein: CASSKGDSNQPQHF; CDR3 DNA: TGCGCCAGCAGCAAAGGGGACAGCAATCAGCCCCAGCATTTT
clone size: few; J gene: TRBJ1-2; V gene: TRBV30; D gene: -; CDR3 protein: CACSEGYPNYGYTF; CDR3 DNA: TGTGCCTGTTCTGAGGGGTATCCTAACTATGGCTACACCTTC
clone size: few; J gene: TRBJ1-4; V gene: TRBV4-1; D gene: -; CDR3 protein: CASSFLGATNEKLFF; CDR3 DNA: TGCGCCAGCAGCTTCTTGGGCGCAACTAATGAAAAACTGTTTTTT
clone size: few; J gene: TRBJ2-2; V gene: TRBV6-1; D gene: -; CDR3 protein: CASSLANTGELFF; CDR3 DNA: TGTGCCAGCAGTTTGGCGAACACCGGGGAGCTGTTTTTT
clone size: -; J gene: TRBJ2-7; V gene: TRBV7-8; D gene: TRBD1; CDR3 protein: CASSLRQGTEQYF; CDR3 DNA: TGTGCCAGCAGCCTTCGACAGGGGACCGAGCAGTACTTC
clone size: many; J gene: TRBJ2-7; V gene: TRBV5-1; D gene: TRBD2; CDR3 protein: CASSLQRGGYEQYF; CDR3 DNA: TGCGCCAGCAGCTTGCAGCGGGGGGGCTACGAGCAGTACTTC
clone size: few; J gene: TRBJ2-5; V gene: TRBV24-1; D gene: -; CDR3 protein: CATSSGGIETQYF; CDR3 DNA: TGTGCCACCAGCTCAGGGGGGATAGAGACCCAGTACTTC
clone size: many; J gene: TRBJ1-1; V gene: TRBV5-1; D gene: -; CDR3 protein: CASSGRTDNTEAFF; CDR3 DNA: TGCGCCAGCAGCGGAAGGACAGATAACACTGAAGCTTTCTTT
clone size: once; J gene: TRBJ2-1; V gene: TRBV7-9; D gene: TRBD2; CDR3 protein: CASSPLTSGRHNEQFF; CDR3 DNA: TGTGCCAGCAGCCCTCTAACTAGCGGGAGGCACAATGAGCAGTTCTTC
clone size: few; J gene: TRBJ2-7; V gene: TRBV11-2; D gene: -; CDR3 protein: CASSFVRAYEQYF; CDR3 DNA: TGTGCCAGCAGCTTCGTGAGGGCCTACGAGCAGTACTTC
clone size: few; J gene: TRBJ2-5; V gene: TRBV24-1; D gene: -; CDR3 protein: CATMGVGETQYF; CDR3 DNA: TGTGCCACCATGGGGGTAGGAGAGACCCAGTACTTC
clone size: few; J gene: TRBJ2-3; V gene: TRBV10-3; D gene: TRBD2; CDR3 protein: CAISDEGTSTDTQYF; CDR3 DNA: TGTGCCATCAGTGATGAGGGGACTAGTACAGATACGCAGTATTTT
clone size: -; J gene: TRBJ2-7; V gene: TRBV10-3; D gene: -; CDR3 protein: CAISESQYEQYF; CDR3 DNA: TGTGCCATCAGTGAGTCTCAGTACGAGCAGTACTTC
clone size: few; J gene: TRBJ2-7; V gene: TRBV7-2; D gene: TRBD1; CDR3 protein: CASSWDSQKSYEQYF; CDR3 DNA: TGTGCCAGCAGCTGGGACAGCCAAAAGTCCTACGAGCAGTACTTC
clone size: -; J gene: TRBJ2-5; V gene: TRBV24-1; D gene: -; CDR3 protein: CATSDTTRGETQYF; CDR3 DNA: TGTGCCACCAGTGACACCACTCGGGGAGAGACCCAGTACTTC
clone size: -; J gene: TRBJ1-5; V gene: TRBV6-6; D gene: -; CDR3 protein: CASSYGDLSNQPQHF; CDR3 DNA: TGTGCCAGCAGTTACGGGGACCTTAGCAATCAGCCCCAGCATTTT
clone size: -; J gene: TRBJ2-6; V gene: TRBV6-5; D gene: -; CDR3 protein: CASSYGDLGTGANVLTF; CDR3 DNA: TGTGCCAGCAGCTACGGGGATCTGGGGACCGGGGCCAACGTCCTGACTTTC
clone size: few; J gene: TRBJ1-2; V gene: TRBV5-1; D gene: -; CDR3 protein: CASSLAREGRGYGYTF; CDR3 DNA: TGCGCCAGCAGCTTGGCCCGAGAGGGGCGAGGCTATGGCTACACCTTC
clone size: -; J gene: TRBJ1-1; V gene: TRBV6-1; D gene: -; CDR3 protein: CASSEVSGTEAFF; CDR3 DNA: TGTGCCAGCAGTGAAGTGTCGGGAACTGAAGCTTTCTTT
clone size: many; J gene: TRBJ2-2; V gene: TRBV7-2; D gene: -; CDR3 protein: CASSLGGAANTGELFF; CDR3 DNA: TGTGCCAGCAGCTTAGGGGGGGCCGCGAACACCGGGGAGCTGTTTTTT
clone size: few; J gene: TRBJ2-1; V gene: TRBV24-1; D gene: TRBD2; CDR3 protein: CATRAGGNNEQFF; CDR3 DNA: TGTGCCACCAGAGCGGGAGGGAACAATGAGCAGTTCTTC